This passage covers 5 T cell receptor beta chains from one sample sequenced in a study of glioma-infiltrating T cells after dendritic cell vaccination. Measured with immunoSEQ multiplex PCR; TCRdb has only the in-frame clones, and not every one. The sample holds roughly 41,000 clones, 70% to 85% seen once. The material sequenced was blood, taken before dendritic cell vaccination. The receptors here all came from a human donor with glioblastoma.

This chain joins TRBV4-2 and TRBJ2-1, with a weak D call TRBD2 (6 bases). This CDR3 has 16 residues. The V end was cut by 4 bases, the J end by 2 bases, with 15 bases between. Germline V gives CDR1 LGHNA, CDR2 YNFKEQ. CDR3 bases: TGTGCCAGCAGCCCCCCTAGCGTAGGGACCTACAATGAGCAGTTCTTC. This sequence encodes CASSPPSVGTYNEQFF.

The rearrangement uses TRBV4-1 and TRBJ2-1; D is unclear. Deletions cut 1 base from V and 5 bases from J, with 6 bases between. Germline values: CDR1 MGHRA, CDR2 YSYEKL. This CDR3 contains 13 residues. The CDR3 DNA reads TGCGCCAGCAGCCAAGGGCCAGACAATGAGCAGTTCTTC. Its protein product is CASSQGPDNEQFF.

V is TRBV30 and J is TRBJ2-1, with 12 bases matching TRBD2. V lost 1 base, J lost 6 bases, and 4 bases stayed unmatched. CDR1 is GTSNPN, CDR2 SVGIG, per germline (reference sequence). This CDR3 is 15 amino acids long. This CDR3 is CAWSAASGGGNEQFF. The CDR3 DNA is TGTGCCTGGAGTGCCGCTAGCGGGGGGGGCAATGAGCAGTTCTTC.

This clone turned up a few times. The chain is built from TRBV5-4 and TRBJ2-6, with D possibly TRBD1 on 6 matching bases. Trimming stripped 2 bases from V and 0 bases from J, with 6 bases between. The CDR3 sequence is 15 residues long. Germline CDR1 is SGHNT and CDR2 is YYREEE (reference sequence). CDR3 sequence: CASSLGGSGANVLTF. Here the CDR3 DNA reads TGTGCCAGCAGCTTAGGGGGCTCTGGGGCCAACGTCCTGACTTTC.

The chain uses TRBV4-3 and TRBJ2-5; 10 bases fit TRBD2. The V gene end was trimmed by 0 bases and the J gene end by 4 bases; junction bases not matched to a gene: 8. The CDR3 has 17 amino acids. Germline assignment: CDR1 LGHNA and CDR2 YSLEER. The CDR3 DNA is TGCGCCAGCAGCCAAGATAAGCGGGGGGGCTTCTCAGAGACCCAGTACTTC. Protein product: CASSQDKRGGFSETQYF.